This T cell receptor (beta chain) was documented in a study of blood T cells in healthy people across ages. Points from the study as a whole: The long-lived group displayed more naive CD4+ cells, plus higher diversity, than the aged donors did. Age advanced and TCR beta diversity per million T cells fell, roughly linearly.

This clonotype was detected only a few times. Its antigen is currently unknown. Sample-barcoded 5' priming and a J-beta primer mix drove a second PCR of about 7 to 12 cycles. TCRdb analysed the 5' RACE reads with MiXCR anew, one entry per CDR3 protein. The sample records about 620,000 distinct CDR3 sequences, 52% being singletons. Every sample gave at least 5.5 micrograms of total RNA when it was extracted. The sequencing input was blood. The sequence came from a woman of 80 years or more in good health.

The CDR3 DNA is TGCAGTGCTAGCGGGGACAGTACCTACGAGCAGTACTTC. Translation: CSASGDSTYEQYF. This chain joins TRBV20-1 and TRBJ2-4, with 7 bases aligning to TRBD1. The J call may be in error: the DNA end matches TRBJ2-7 better. Germline V gene sequence: CDR1 DFQATT, CDR2 SNEGSKA (reference sequence). The CDR3 sequence is 13 residues long.